The source of this TCR beta chain is a study of OX40 agonist ivuxolimab in advanced cancers. Overall study: Cohort: approximately 83% men, mean age approximately 60, aged roughly 23 to 90.

TCRdb's copy holds only in-frame clones and misses some; the assay was immunoSEQ multiplex PCR. The sample lists roughly 74,000 clones, approximately 95% occurring once. Remarks on this clone: Its antigen is not identified.

The CDR3 extends over 12 amino acids. Germline CDR1 and CDR2: LNHDA and SQIVND (reference sequence). Trimming pared 2 bases from V and 5 bases from J, leaving 5 bases between. Study-wide findings and caveats: It was also the case that some nonresponders had low normalized T-cell clonal expansion. Those patients achieving a partial response at 0.1-3.0 mg/kg showed among the lowest clonal expansion.

The sequences come from CD4+ or CD8+ T cells sorted from blood, collected in a trial of the OX40 agonist ivuxolimab. This chain joins TRBV19 and TRBJ2-3; D is ambiguous. This receptor was identified in an adult with an advanced solid tumor such as melanoma, head and neck, liver or kidney cancer. CDR3 nucleotide sequence: TGTGCCAGTAGTATATCTGTAGATACGCAGTATTTT. Its protein product is CASSISVDTQYF.